This TCR beta chain was identified during a study of cytomegalovirus exposure and HLA in healthy donors. General study findings and limits: Several of the most significant clusters appeared, in a later analysis, to be linked to common viral pathogens.

As concerns this clone: Its antigen is as yet unknown. One end of the junction fails to match germline, which may point to a read error.

The CDR3 has 15 amino acids. Germline V gives CDR1 SGHTA, CDR2 FQGTGA. Researchers ran the PCR with 60 Vbeta and 13 Jbeta primers. Measured with immunoSEQ multiplex PCR; TCRdb has only the in-frame clones, and not every one. The sample lists about 110,000 clones; 60% to 70% were seen once. The rearrangement links TRBV7-3 to TRBJ1-1; 9 bases match TRBD1. Input material: PBMCs. The receptor's source is a man aged 25-40 years in good health and CMV-seropositive. The CDR3 protein is CASGLTGGADTEAFF. In DNA, the CDR3 is TGTGCCAGCGGCTTAACAGGGGGCGCGGACACTGAAGCTTTCTTT.